The 27 T cell receptor beta chains presented below share a single source sample, sequenced in a study of T cell changes during pregnancy in multiple sclerosis. The data were produced by immunoSEQ multiplex PCR, yet TCRdb's version contains in-frame clones alone and is incomplete. This table holds approximately 60,000 clones, 85% to 95% found once. Sample: CD8+ T cells from peripheral blood mononuclear cells, taken in the third trimester of pregnancy. The source is a female donor with multiple sclerosis, enrolled in a pregnancy study.

CDR3 nucleotide sequence: TGTGCCAGCAGCTCGACTAGCGGGAGTTATGAGACGCAGTATTTT. It specifies CASSSTSGSYETQYF. The V gene is TRBV13, the J gene TRBJ2-3, with 12 positions matching TRBD2. This CDR3 has 15 amino acids. Germline-derived CDR1 and CDR2 are PRHDT and FYEKMQ (reference sequence). With 4 bases clipped from V and 9 bases from J, the junction kept 8 bases outside the gene matches.

The CDR3 sequence is CASSLAGSQETQYF. DNA for the CDR3: TGTGCCAGCAGCTTAGCGGGATCCCAAGAGACCCAGTACTTC. This chain connects TRBV7-3 to TRBJ2-5, with D possibly matching TRBD2 (6 bases). Germline V gene data show CDR1 as SGHTA and CDR2 as FQGTGA. V gave up 2 bases and J gave up 1 base, with 8 bases separating them. CDR3 length: 14 amino acids.

The J gene is TRBJ2-7, the V gene TRBV4-2, with 16 bases matching TRBD2. The junction had 7 bases not matched to a gene; V was cut back by 4 bases and J by 1 base. CDR3 length: 18 residues. Germline V gives CDR1 LGHNA, CDR2 YNFKEQ. The CDR3 nucleotides read TGTGCCAGCAGCCCCGAGGGACTAGCGGGAGGGGAGTCCTACGAGCAGTACTTC. Translation gives CASSPEGLAGGESYEQYF.

V is TRBV19 and J is TRBJ1-5; D call uncertain. V was shortened by 7 bases and J by 0 bases, with 13 bases between the two germline ends. The CDR3 is 15 amino acids. Germline V gene data show CDR1 as LNHDA and CDR2 as SQIVND (reference sequence). CDR3 bases: TGTGCCAGTATCCCTTACAGTAATAGCAATCAGCCCCAGCATTTT. Amino acids: CASIPYSNSNQPQHF.

The chain combines TRBV5-1 with TRBJ2-3, with 9 bases identical to TRBD2. After removal of 2 bases from V and 2 bases from J, the junction contained 9 bases not matched to a gene. CDR3 length equals 17 residues. The germline CDR1 and CDR2 sequences are SGHRS and YFSETQ. CDR3 amino acids: CASSFSDTSGYTDTQYF. The DNA of the CDR3 is TGCGCCAGCAGCTTCTCTGATACTAGCGGGTACACAGATACGCAGTATTTT. Full variable domain (remainder filled in from reference TRBV5-1 and TRBJ2-3): KAGVTQTPRYLIKTRGQQVTLSCSPISGHRSVSWYQQTPGQGLQFLFEYFSETQRNKGNFPGRFSGRQFSNSRSEMNVSTLELGDSALYLCASSFSDTSGYTDTQYFGPGTRLTVL.

The J gene is TRBJ2-5, the V gene TRBV11-3; 10 bases agree with TRBD1. Per germline, CDR1 SGHNT and CDR2 YENEEA. Unmatched junction bases numbered 7, after V lost 5 bases and J lost 4 bases. The CDR3 is 15 residues long. CDR3 sequence reads: CASSNGQGERETQYF. In DNA, the CDR3 is TGTGCCAGCAGCAACGGACAGGGGGAAAGAGAGACCCAGTACTTC.

The gene calls are TRBV5-4 and TRBJ2-2, with D possibly being TRBD2 (7 bases). The CDR3 is 16 residues long. Germline CDR1 SGHNT, CDR2 YYREEE (reference sequence). V gave up 6 bases and J gave up 6 bases, with 21 bases separating them. In DNA form, the CDR3 reads TGTGCCAGCACGGGGGGACCAGGGGTGAGGGCCGGGGAGCTGTTTTTT. It is translated as CASTGGPGVRAGELFF.

The chain joins TRBV19 to TRBJ2-2, with 7 bases identical to TRBD1. The V segment lost 4 bases and the J segment 1 base; nucleotides outside the gene matches: 0. This CDR3 has 14 residues. CDR1 LNHDA and CDR2 SQIVND come from the germline V gene (reference sequence). CDR3 bases: TGTGCCAGTAGTAGGGACAGGAACACCGGGGAGCTGTTTTTT. This sequence encodes CASSRDRNTGELFF.

In this sample, this clone turned up once. The chain combines TRBV15 with TRBJ2-7; TRBD1 might be the D (6 bases). Trimming removed 9 bases at V and 3 bases at J, with 15 bases between. This CDR3 has 13 amino acids. The germline V gene has CDR1 LNHNV and CDR2 YYDKDF (reference sequence). The CDR3 loop reads CATKNGQRYEQYF. CDR3 bases: TGTGCCACAAAAAATGGACAGCGCTACGAGCAGTACTTC.

The chain joins TRBV11-2 to TRBJ2-5; TRBD1 matches 11 bases. V shed 4 bases and J 4 bases; nucleotides not matched to a gene: 8. The CDR3 consists of 16 residues. The germline V gene encodes CDR1 SGHAT and CDR2 FQNNGV. This chain's CDR3 is CASSYIPGQGGETQYF. CDR3 nucleotide sequence: TGTGCCAGCAGCTATATACCGGGACAGGGGGGAGAGACCCAGTACTTC.

The CDR3 DNA reads TGTGCCAGCAGCTCAACAGGGGATCCGGCTAATGAAAAACTGTTTTTT. Translating gives CASSSTGDPANEKLFF. V gene TRBV5-4 combines with J gene TRBJ1-4, with 7 bases that match TRBD1. The CDR3 consists of 16 residues. Germline CDR1 is SGHNT and CDR2 is YYREEE (reference sequence). J lost 3 bases, V lost 3 bases, and 8 bases had no gene match.

The J gene is TRBJ2-7, the V gene TRBV19; D gene ambiguous. CDR1 LNHDA and CDR2 SQIVND come from the germline V gene (reference sequence). CDR3 length: 12 residues. Trimming took off 8 bases at V and 2 bases at J, with 10 bases between the two ends. CDR3 sequence: CASSSETYEQYF. CDR3 nucleotides: TGTGCCAGTTCATCAGAAACCTACGAGCAGTACTTC.

The V and J genes are TRBV5-1 and TRBJ1-3; D uncertain. Germline CDR1 is SGHRS and CDR2 is YFSETQ. The CDR3 is made up of 14 amino acids. Trimming stripped 4 bases from V and 3 bases from J, with 11 bases between. The CDR3 DNA is TGCGCCAGCAGCGCGGGAATCAATGGAAACACCATATATTTT. It codes for CASSAGINGNTIYF.

The V gene is TRBV18, the J gene TRBJ2-7, with 9 bases matching TRBD1. The CDR3 contains 14 residues. Germline CDR1 KGHSH, CDR2 LQKENI. V lost 7 bases and J lost 2; bases outside the gene matches: 6. CDR3 coding DNA: TGTGCCAGCTGCTACGGGACAGGGCCCTACGAGCAGTACTTC. Its translation: CASCYGTGPYEQYF.

This chain joins TRBV2 and TRBJ1-5, with a weak D call TRBD1 (6 bases). CDR3 length: 13 amino acids. Trimming removed 8 bases from V and 5 bases from J, with 13 bases in between. Germline CDR1 and CDR2: SNHLY and FYNNEI. CDR3 sequence reads: CASGGAGYQPQHF. The DNA of the CDR3 is TGTGCCAGCGGGGGGGCGGGGTATCAGCCCCAGCATTTT. Using reference TRBV2 and TRBJ1-5 for the parts outside the CDR3, the full variable domain is EPEVTQTPSHQVTQMGQEVILRCVPISNHLYFYWYRQILGQKVEFLVSFYNNEISEKSEIFDDQFSVERPDGSNFTLKIRSTKLEDSAMYFCASGGAGYQPQHFGDGTRLSIL.

The chain combines TRBV7-3 with TRBJ1-5, with D maybe TRBD1 (5 bases). Germline lookup yields CDR1 SGHTA and CDR2 FQGTGA. The CDR3 loop spans 18 amino acids. Trimming removed 1 base from V and 0 bases from J, with 16 bases in between. For the CDR3, the DNA is TGTGCCAGCAGCTTAAATGCTCGGGGGGACGGTAGCAATCAGCCCCAGCATTTT. This codes for CASSLNARGDGSNQPQHF.

J is TRBJ2-5 and V is TRBV6-6; D is unclear. The last part of the DNA fits TRBJ2-7 better; the J call may be wrong. From germline, CDR1 is MNHNY and CDR2 SVGAGI (reference sequence). The CDR3 is 13 amino acids. In DNA form, the CDR3 reads TGTGCCAGCAGCTCGAGCGTGGTCTACGAGCAGTACTTC. Translated: CASSSSVVYEQYF.

The V call is TRBV14, the J call TRBJ2-1, with D hard to call. Trimming left V 8 bases short and J 4 bases short, with 6 bases between. Germline V gene data show CDR1 as SGHDN and CDR2 as FVKESK. This CDR3 has 11 amino acids. DNA for the CDR3: TGTGCCAGCCCGCGTTACAATGAGCAGTTCTTC. Its translation: CASPRYNEQFF.

V and J are TRBV5-6 and TRBJ2-7, with 8 bases lining up with TRBD2. CDR1 SGHDT and CDR2 YYEEEE come from the germline V gene. This CDR3 is 14 amino acids long. The ends lost 0 bases at V and 4 bases at J; junction bases unmatched: 3. The CDR3 sequence is CASSLEAGVYEQYF. In DNA form, the CDR3 reads TGTGCCAGCAGCTTGGAAGCGGGAGTGTACGAGCAGTACTTC.

The chain links TRBV27 to TRBJ1-5; 7 bases fit TRBD1. The CDR3 covers 13 residues. Per germline, CDR1 MNHEY and CDR2 SMNVEV (reference sequence). V was pared by 8 bases and J by 0 bases, with 1 base of the junction left unmatched. This CDR3 reads CASGQVSNQPQHF. The CDR3 DNA is TGTGCCAGCGGACAGGTTAGCAATCAGCCCCAGCATTTT.

The V call is TRBV6-1, the J call TRBJ1-2; 10 nucleotides line up with TRBD1. Germline CDR1 is MNHNS and CDR2 is SASEGT. V lost 0 bases and J lost 4; bases outside the gene matches: 8. The CDR3 sequence is 17 residues long. CDR3 sequence (DNA): TGTGCCAGCAGTGAAGCGCCCAACGACAGGGGGCTCTATGGCTACACCTTC. The encoded protein is CASSEAPNDRGLYGYTF.

For the CDR3, the DNA is TGTGCCAGTAGTATAGACCGGGAGGGCCTGTACGAGCAGTACTTC. The encoded protein is CASSIDREGLYEQYF. The V and J genes are TRBV19 and TRBJ2-7, with 8 nucleotides matching TRBD2. CDR1 LNHDA and CDR2 SQIVND come from the germline V gene (reference sequence). Trimming cost V 0 bases and J 4 bases; bases outside gene matches: 5. CDR3 length equals 15 residues.

The rearrangement joins TRBV11-2 to TRBJ2-7; perhaps TRBD1 as D (6 bases). The CDR3 extends over 12 amino acids. Germline CDR1 SGHAT, CDR2 FQNNGV. V lost 5 bases and J 3 bases, leaving 8 bases between the germline ends. CDR3 coding DNA: TGTGCCAGCAGCCGGGACAACTACGAGCAGTACTTC. Protein: CASSRDNYEQYF.

The V gene is TRBV10-3, the J gene TRBJ2-7, with D possibly matching TRBD2 (6 bases). The CDR3 has 15 residues. CDR1 ENHRY and CDR2 SYGVKD come from the germline V gene. The ends were cut back, 3 bases at V and 3 bases at J, with 15 bases in the middle. CDR3 residues: CAISDGGAPNYEQYF. DNA for the CDR3: TGTGCCATCAGTGACGGGGGAGCGCCAAACTACGAGCAGTACTTC.

The sample holds one count of this clone. The chain has TRBV10-3 and TRBJ1-2; maybe TRBD1 (5 bases). Trimming left V 5 bases short and J 4 bases short, with 17 bases between. This CDR3 spans 15 amino acids. Germline V CDR1 and CDR2: ENHRY, SYGVKD. The CDR3 DNA sequence: TGTGCCATCAGTCAAGGGGCGTTGTGCCTCTATGGCTACACCTTC. Amino acid sequence: CAISQGALCLYGYTF.

The rearrangement links TRBV7-6 to TRBJ2-7; 7 nucleotides agree with TRBD2. CDR1 and CDR2 (germline): SGHVS, FNYEAQ. This CDR3 has 14 amino acids. The trim removed 5 bases at V and 5 bases at J, leaving 9 bases unmatched. In DNA form, the CDR3 reads TGTGCCAGCAGCCCCGGACTAGTTAGCGACGAGCAGTACTTC. It is translated as CASSPGLVSDEQYF.

The chain links TRBV4-1 to TRBJ2-5; TRBD2 matches at 9 bases. The CDR3 totals 17 residues. V lost 1 base, J lost 5 bases, and 11 bases stayed unmatched. Germline V gene data show CDR1 as MGHRA and CDR2 as YSYEKL. The CDR3 nucleotides are TGCGCCAGCAGCCAAGGGGGCGGGTTAGCGGGAGTTGAGACCCAGTACTTC. Encoded protein: CASSQGGGLAGVETQYF.